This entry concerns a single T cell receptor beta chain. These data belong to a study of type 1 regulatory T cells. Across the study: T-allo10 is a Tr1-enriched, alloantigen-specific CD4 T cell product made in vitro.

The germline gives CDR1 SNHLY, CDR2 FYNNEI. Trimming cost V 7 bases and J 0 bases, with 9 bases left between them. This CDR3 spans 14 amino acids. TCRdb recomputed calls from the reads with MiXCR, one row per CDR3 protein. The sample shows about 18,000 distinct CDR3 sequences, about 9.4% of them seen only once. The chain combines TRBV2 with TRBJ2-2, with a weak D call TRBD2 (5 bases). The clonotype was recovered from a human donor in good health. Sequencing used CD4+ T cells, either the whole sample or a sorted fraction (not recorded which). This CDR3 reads CASKRITNTGELFF. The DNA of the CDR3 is TGTGCCAGCAAGCGGATTACGAACACCGGGGAGCTGTTTTTT.